This T cell receptor (beta chain) was observed in a study of blood T cell repertoires in COVID-19 (dated by TCRdb to the early 2020s). Background on the whole study: Samples covering the acute and convalescent phases of COVID-19 were provided by collaborators in the United States, Italy and Spain. The prospective study material was composed of cDNA or gDNA derived from T cells, B-cell-depleted T cells, or PBMCs. The dataset comprised deeply sampled blood TCRbeta repertoires from subjects exposed to, actively infected with, or recovered from COVID-19. The repertoires were made available in a free public database intended to serve as a resource for research on the immune response to SARS-CoV-2. Samples were obtained from the ongoing ImmuneRACE study (first 160 participants) and from about 1,300 subjects provided by 6 global collaborators. A de-identified subject ID, COVID-19 status, age in years and sex were almost always included in the sample metadata. Where available, HLA class I and class II types were taken from metadata supplied by the sample provider and were not determined by assay-based typing.

The study at large found these results: How much clinical and demographic metadata was included differed by source and by participant, and the metadata was provided uncurated.

TCRbeta CDR3 regions were amplified from genomic DNA using the immunoSEQ Assay, a bias-controlled multiplex PCR. In the source study's methods: Nucleated cell counts per sample were estimated from amplification of reference gene primers within the assay. To quantify the absolute abundance of each unique TCRbeta CDR3 rearrangement, sequence reads were collapsed and filtered. For each sample, productive Simpson clonality was calculated by taking the square root of Simpson's diversity index across productive rearrangements. Drawn from immuneACCESS, this table holds only the in-frame rearrangements with V and J called that TCRdb kept. Clones are partly lost; checked studies trace under half to an unresolved V gene and leave the rest unexplained. For V, J and clone size, that table is used; D and trimming come from the DNA. The table for this sample lists 150,000 to 200,000 clones; 88% of them were counted only once. Together, the top ten hold 9% of the sample.

Participants in the prospective study were enrolled through a virtual design, were aged about 18 to 100 years, and lived in approximately 25 United States geographic areas. In the prospective study, participants were assigned to cohorts based on the clinical history participants reported in a screening survey and a study questionnaire. ImmuneRACE Cohort 3 recovered participants were defined by two consecutive negative NP/OP PCR tests, healthcare professional clearance, or symptom resolution. Mobile phlebotomists in the prospective study collected whole blood, serum and a nasopharyngeal or oropharyngeal swab from every participant. Prospective study participants could optionally give additional blood draws and questionnaires over an approximately two-month period. Before DNA extraction, blood samples from the prospective study were shipped at room temperature or frozen. Comments on this clone: Its antigen is unknown. Qualities for individual bases were not recorded, and no much larger clone is one base off.

The source material was PBMCs or T cells enriched from blood (not recorded which). The sequence was collected from a woman between 18 and 29 years old who had recovered from COVID-19.

The nucleotides are TGTGCCAGTAGTATGTTGTCGGCAGGGGCCTTTAGTGGCTACACCTTC. This codes for CASSMLSAGAFSGYTF. The rearranged chain carries TRBV19 and TRBJ1-2; the D region possibly corresponds to TRBD1 (6 bases align). The CDR3 covers 16 residues, taking in both the cysteine and the phenylalanine. The read is trimmed to its CDR3 DNA, 48 bases read in frame from base 1. CDR1 LNHDA and CDR2 SQIVND are derived from the germline V gene (reference sequence). The junction carries 21 bases between V and J, which are trimmed by 3 bases and 7 bases respectively.